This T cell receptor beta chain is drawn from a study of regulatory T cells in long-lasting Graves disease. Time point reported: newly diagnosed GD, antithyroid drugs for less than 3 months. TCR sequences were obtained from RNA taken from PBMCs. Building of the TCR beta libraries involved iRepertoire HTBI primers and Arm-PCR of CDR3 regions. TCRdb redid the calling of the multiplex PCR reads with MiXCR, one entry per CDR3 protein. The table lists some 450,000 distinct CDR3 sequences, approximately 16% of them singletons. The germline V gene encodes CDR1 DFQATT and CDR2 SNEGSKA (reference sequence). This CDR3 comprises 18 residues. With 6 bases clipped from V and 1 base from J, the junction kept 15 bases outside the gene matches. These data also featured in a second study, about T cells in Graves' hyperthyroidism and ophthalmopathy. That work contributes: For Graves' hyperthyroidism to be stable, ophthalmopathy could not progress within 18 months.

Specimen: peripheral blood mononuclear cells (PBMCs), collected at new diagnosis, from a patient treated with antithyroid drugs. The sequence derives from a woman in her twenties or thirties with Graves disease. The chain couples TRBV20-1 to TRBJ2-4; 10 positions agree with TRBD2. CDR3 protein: CSARPSGSRDGAKNIQYF. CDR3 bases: TGCAGTGCAAGACCTAGCGGGAGCCGCGATGGGGCCAAAAACATTCAGTACTTC.